The 21 T cell receptor beta chains reported below all come from one sample, sequenced in a study of OX40 agonist ivuxolimab in advanced cancers. Generated by immunoSEQ multiplex PCR, the TCRdb table keeps only in-frame clones and is missing some. The data contain more than 65,000 clones, around 83% of them singletons. Sequenced here: CD4+ or CD8+ T cells sorted from blood, sampled in a trial of the OX40 agonist ivuxolimab. These TCRs come from an adult with an advanced solid tumor such as melanoma, head and neck, liver or kidney cancer.

The J gene is TRBJ2-5, the V gene TRBV5-1, with D tentatively TRBD1 (6 bases). CDR3 size: 14 residues. CDR1 is SGHRS, CDR2 YFSETQ, per germline. V was cut by 5 bases and J by 2 bases, with 13 bases left in between. The CDR3 DNA is TGCGCCAGCAGTATGGACAGCAGTCAAGAGACCCAGTACTTC. Translating gives CASSMDSSQETQYF.

This chain connects TRBV5-4 to TRBJ2-3; possible D gene TRBD2, 5 bases. Germline V lookup: CDR1 SGHNT, CDR2 YYREEE (reference sequence). The CDR3 runs 14 residues. Trimming left V 4 bases short and J 5 bases short, with 14 bases between. The CDR3 reads CASSTTEAGDTQYF. The CDR3 bases are TGTGCCAGCAGCACCACGGAGGCCGGAGATACGCAGTATTTT. Filled out from reference TRBV5-4 and TRBJ2-3, the complete variable domain reads ETGVTQSPTHLIKTRGQQVTLRCSSQSGHNTVSWYQQALGQGPQFIFQYYREEENGRGNFPPRFSGLQFPNYSSELNVNALELDDSALYLCASSTTEAGDTQYFGPGTRLTVL.

This chain links TRBV7-2 with TRBJ2-3; D might be TRBD2 (5 bases). Germline V gene sequence: CDR1 SGHTA, CDR2 FQGNSA. This CDR3 is built from 15 residues. With 5 bases removed from V and 0 bases from J, the gap between germline ends came to 12 bases. This CDR3 is CASSLTGISTDTQYF. In DNA, the CDR3 is TGTGCCAGCAGCCTAACGGGGATCAGCACAGATACGCAGTATTTT. Combining the CDR3 with reference TRBV7-2 and TRBJ2-3 gives the whole variable domain GAGVSQSPSNKVTEKGKDVELRCDPISGHTALYWYRQSLGQGLEFLIYFQGNSAPDKSGLPSDRFSAERTGGSVSTLTIQRTQQEDSAVYLCASSLTGISTDTQYFGPGTRLTVL.

The chain employs TRBV9 and TRBJ1-1, with D possibly being TRBD1 (5 bases). This CDR3 has 16 amino acids. The germline V and J ends were trimmed by 3 bases and 8 bases, with 23 bases remaining between them. The germline V gene has CDR1 SGDLS and CDR2 YYNGEE. The CDR3 protein is CASSARIWGGGTEAFF. For the CDR3, the DNA is TGTGCCAGCAGCGCTCGAATTTGGGGCGGTGGAACAGAAGCTTTCTTT.

The rearrangement uses TRBV14 and TRBJ2-7, with D perhaps matching TRBD2 (7 bases). There are 15 residues in the CDR3. With 4 bases removed from V and 4 bases from J, the gap between germline ends came to 17 bases. The germline V gene has CDR1 SGHDN and CDR2 FVKESK. CDR3 amino acids: CASSRRGGSGYEQYF. The CDR3 DNA reads TGTGCCAGCAGCCGAAGGGGGGGCTCTGGGTACGAGCAGTACTTC. Full variable domain (rest looked up from reference TRBV14 and TRBJ2-7): EAGVTQFPSHSVIEKGQTVTLRCDPISGHDNLYWYRRVMGKEIKFLLHFVKESKQDESGMPNNRFLAERTGGTYSTLKVQPAELEDSGVYFCASSRRGGSGYEQYFGPGTRLTVT.

By its share, this clone is medium-sized (0.01 to 0.1%). The CDR3 reads CASGVMGEPYNEQFF. The CDR3 bases are TGTGCCAGTGGGGTTATGGGGGAACCCTACAATGAGCAGTTCTTC. The chain is built from TRBV6-1 and TRBJ2-1; D is tentatively TRBD1 or TRBD2 (5 bases each). The CDR3 contains 15 residues. Deletions cut 9 bases from V and 2 bases from J, with 17 bases between. Germline CDR1 MNHNS, CDR2 SASEGT.

This sequence joins TRBV9 and TRBJ2-2, with TRBD2 matching 14 bases. This CDR3 spans 16 amino acids. CDR1 SGDLS and CDR2 YYNGEE come from the germline V gene. V was clipped by 3 bases and J by 5 bases; unmatched bases: 3. The DNA of the CDR3 is TGTGCCAGCAGCGCGGGACTAGCGGGAGAAACCGGGGAGCTGTTTTTT. Translated, it gives CASSAGLAGETGELFF.

This clone was seen just once. The chain is built from TRBV19 and TRBJ2-1; 11 bases agree with TRBD2. The CDR3 consists of 14 residues. J gave up 9 bases and V 3 bases, and 4 bases lay outside the gene matches. CDR1 is LNHDA and CDR2 is SQIVND in the germline V gene (reference sequence). The CDR3 sequence: CASSITSGSAEQFF. Here the CDR3 DNA reads TGTGCCAGTAGTATCACTAGCGGGAGCGCTGAGCAGTTCTTC.

The chain employs TRBV7-8 and TRBJ1-6; D is unclear. V was trimmed by 2 bases and J by 0 bases, leaving 11 bases between them. This CDR3 region has 17 residues. CDR1 and CDR2 from the germline V gene are SGHVS and FQNEAQ. CDR3 sequence (DNA): TGTGCCAGCAGCTTACTCCCCCGGAACTCCTATAATTCACCCCTCCACTTT. Encoded protein: CASSLLPRNSYNSPLHF.

The J gene is TRBJ1-4, the V gene TRBV28, with 7 positions matching TRBD1. CDR1 is MDHEN, CDR2 SYDVKM, per germline. The J segment lost 9 bases and the V segment lost 5 bases, leaving 15 bases of the junction unmatched. This CDR3 spans 16 amino acids. This CDR3 is CASSPGQARLAKKLFF. The CDR3 nucleotides read TGTGCCAGCAGTCCCGGACAGGCCCGCCTAGCGAAAAAACTGTTTTTT.

The chain couples TRBV5-1 to TRBJ1-1; 11 nucleotides align to TRBD1. CDR1 is SGHRS, CDR2 YFSETQ, per germline. The CDR3 extends over 15 amino acids. V lost 3 bases to trimming and J lost 3 bases; unmatched junction nucleotides: 4. The CDR3 loop is CASSSSGQGDTEAFF. The DNA of the CDR3 is TGCGCCAGCAGCTCCTCGGGACAGGGGGACACTGAAGCTTTCTTT.

The gene calls are TRBV9 and TRBJ1-1; a weak D match, TRBD1 (5 bases). The CDR3 runs to 15 residues. Deletions cut 0 bases from V and 4 bases from J, with 13 bases between. Germline V gene sequence: CDR1 SGDLS, CDR2 YYNGEE. In DNA, the CDR3 is TGTGCCAGCAGCGTAGAATCCAGGGCGGGCACTGAAGCTTTCTTT. Residues: CASSVESRAGTEAFF.

The chain couples TRBV28 to TRBJ2-5; 9 positions match TRBD1. Per germline, CDR1 MDHEN and CDR2 SYDVKM. This CDR3 contains 16 residues. Trimming removed 4 bases from V and 5 bases from J; junction bases left unmatched: 11. CDR3 sequence reads: CASSSPGQGRGETQYF. CDR3 nucleotides: TGTGCCAGCAGTTCGCCGGGACAGGGCCGAGGGGAGACCCAGTACTTC.

The chain joins TRBV7-9 to TRBJ1-1, with 7 positions matching TRBD1. This CDR3 has 14 amino acids. Germline lookup yields CDR1 SEHNR and CDR2 FQNEAQ (reference sequence). V lost 7 bases and J lost 0; bases outside the gene matches: 5. CDR3 sequence (DNA): TGTGCCAGCACCCGGGACAGTTTGAACACTGAAGCTTTCTTT. Its translation: CASTRDSLNTEAFF. The entire variable domain, with the rest obtained from reference TRBV7-9 and TRBJ1-1, is as follows: DTGVSQNPRHKITKRGQNVTFRCDPISEHNRLYWYRQTLGQGPEFLTYFQNEAQLEKSRLLSDRFSAERPKGSFSTLEIQRTEQGDSAMYLCASTRDSLNTEAFFGQGTRLTVV.

Only one count was recorded for this clone. The J gene is TRBJ2-2, the V gene TRBV7-3; D is unresolved. This CDR3 contains 13 residues. V was pared by 5 bases and J by 6 bases, with 10 bases between. Germline lookup yields CDR1 SGHTA and CDR2 FQGTGA. The CDR3: CASSLGAPGELFF. In nucleotides, the CDR3 is TGTGCCAGCAGCCTCGGAGCGCCCGGGGAGCTGTTTTTT. Using reference TRBV7-3 and TRBJ2-2 for the parts outside the CDR3, the full variable domain is GAGVSQTPSNKVTEKGKYVELRCDPISGHTALYWYRQSLGQGPEFLIYFQGTGAADDSGLPNDRFFAVRPEGSVSTLKIQRTERGDSAVYLCASSLGAPGELFFGEGSRLTVL.

The rearrangement links TRBV28 to TRBJ2-3; 9 nucleotides agree with TRBD2. The V segment lost 5 bases and the J segment 1 base; nucleotides outside the gene matches: 1. This CDR3 comprises 14 residues. Per germline, CDR1 MDHEN and CDR2 SYDVKM. The CDR3 DNA reads TGTGCCAGCAGTCGGACTAGCGGCACAGATACGCAGTATTTT. This sequence encodes CASSRTSGTDTQYF.

The chain links TRBV6-5 to TRBJ1-1, with unresolved D. V gave up 4 bases and J gave up 4 bases, with 16 bases separating them. Germline CDR1 is MNHEY and CDR2 is SVGAGI. The CDR3 has 15 amino acids. The CDR3 protein is CASSSERLFGTEAFF. The CDR3 DNA follows: TGTGCCAGCAGTTCGGAACGACTATTTGGCACTGAAGCTTTCTTT.

This clone was found a few times. The chain employs TRBV5-6 and TRBJ1-1, with D perhaps matching TRBD1 (6 bases). CDR3 length: 14 residues. Germline CDR1 and CDR2: SGHDT and YYEEEE. V was trimmed by 1 base and J by 6 bases, leaving 13 bases between them. CDR3 region: CASSLSTGLAEAFF. CDR3 bases: TGTGCCAGCAGCTTGAGTACAGGGCTCGCTGAAGCTTTCTTT.

This clone is a singleton in its sample. The J gene is TRBJ1-4, the V gene TRBV18; D remains unclear. Deletions cut 0 bases from V and 7 bases from J, with 6 bases between. The CDR3 loop spans 13 amino acids. Germline V gene lookup returns CDR1 KGHSH and CDR2 LQKENI. The CDR3 sequence is CASSPPVAEKLFF. The CDR3 nucleotides are TGTGCCAGCTCACCACCTGTGGCTGAAAAACTGTTTTTT.

This rearrangement joins TRBV16 to TRBJ1-3; D not resolved. Trimming took off 0 bases at V and 2 bases at J, with 11 bases between the two ends. This CDR3 comprises 16 residues. CDR1 is KGHSY, CDR2 FQNENV, per germline. The CDR3 DNA reads TGTGCCAGCAGCCAATCGAGGCTTAAAGCTGGAAACACCATATATTTT. It encodes CASSQSRLKAGNTIYF.

The chain employs TRBV9 and TRBJ1-3, with D hard to call. The CDR3 runs 17 residues. V was clipped by 0 bases and J by 0 bases, with 13 bases between them. CDR1 SGDLS and CDR2 YYNGEE come from the germline V gene. The DNA for the CDR3 is TGTGCCAGCAGCGTAGGCCCCGCCTGGGGCTCTGGAAACACCATATATTTT. This gives the protein CASSVGPAWGSGNTIYF. The full variable domain, in which reference TRBV9 and TRBJ1-3 provide the parts outside the CDR3, is DSGVTQTPKHLITATGQRVTLRCSPRSGDLSVYWYQQSLDQGLQFLIQYYNGEERAKGNILERFSAQQFPDLHSELNLSSLELGDSALYFCASSVGPAWGSGNTIYFGEGSWLTVV.